One sample yielded the 26 T cell receptor beta chains listed below, sequenced in a study of technical replicates of blood from a few donors. Assay: immunoSEQ multiplex PCR; the TCRdb copy retains only in-frame clones and omits some. The table lists about 59,000 clones, 75% to 90% of them singletons. Material for sequencing was PBMCs. The source is a human donor in good health. Some clones in this sample may be carry-over from other donors' samples.

A few counts support this clone. The chain couples TRBV20-1 to TRBJ1-2; a weak D match, TRBD1 (6 bases). The germline V gene encodes CDR1 DFQATT and CDR2 SNEGSKA (reference sequence). The ends were cut back, 6 bases at V and 4 bases at J, with 9 bases in the middle. The CDR3 is 11 residues long. The CDR3 spells CSARTVYGYTF. CDR3 coding DNA: TGCAGTGCGCGGACAGTCTATGGCTACACCTTC.

The chain uses TRBV6-5 and TRBJ1-4; the D gene is possibly TRBD1 (5 bases). The germline V and J ends were trimmed by 8 bases and 5 bases, with 12 bases remaining between them. The CDR3 spans 13 residues. Germline V gives CDR1 MNHEY, CDR2 SVGAGI. The CDR3 DNA reads as TGTGCCAGCGGCCCGGGGGTCAATGAAAAACTGTTTTTT. Protein sequence: CASGPGVNEKLFF.

The rearrangement links TRBV9 to TRBJ1-5; the match to TRBD1 covers 7 bases. J was trimmed by 5 bases and V by 0 bases; bases with no gene match: 11. The CDR3 is made up of 17 amino acids. Germline values: CDR1 SGDLS, CDR2 YYNGEE. CDR3 DNA sequence: TGTGCCAGCAGCGTAGGAAGGGGCCAACAGGGGTATCAGCCCCAGCATTTT. It is translated as CASSVGRGQQGYQPQHF.

The chain recombines TRBV9 with TRBJ2-7, with 7 bases fitting TRBD1. The CDR3 covers 15 residues. Germline loops: CDR1 SGDLS, CDR2 YYNGEE. The junction had 10 bases not matched to a gene; V was cut back by 1 base and J by 6 bases. The CDR3 sequence: CASSVFGTDLGEQYF. The CDR3 DNA reads TGTGCCAGCAGCGTATTCGGGACAGACCTAGGCGAGCAGTACTTC. The full variable domain, its missing parts supplied by reference TRBV9 and TRBJ2-7, is DSGVTQTPKHLITATGQRVTLRCSPRSGDLSVYWYQQSLDQGLQFLIQYYNGEERAKGNILERFSAQQFPDLHSELNLSSLELGDSALYFCASSVFGTDLGEQYFGPGTRLTVT.

This rearrangement joins TRBV5-5 to TRBJ2-2; 13 bases are shared with TRBD2. V shed 7 bases, J shed 0 bases, and the junction held 3 bases outside the gene matches. CDR3 size: 16 residues. Looked up from germline, CDR1 is SGHKS and CDR2 is YYEKEE (reference sequence). The DNA for the CDR3 is TGTGCCAGCGAGACTAGCGGGGGGCCGAACACCGGGGAGCTGTTTTTT. The encoded protein is CASETSGGPNTGELFF.

The chain is built from TRBV7-9 and TRBJ1-6; 9 bases map to TRBD1. The CDR3 runs 15 residues. Germline assignment: CDR1 SEHNR and CDR2 FQNEAQ (reference sequence). With V trimmed by 1 base and J by 10 bases, 5 bases remained unmatched. CDR3 loop: CASSLVGTGHSPLHF. CDR3 nucleotide sequence: TGTGCCAGCAGCTTAGTGGGGACAGGGCACTCACCCCTCCACTTT.

The chain is built from TRBV7-2 and TRBJ1-6, with D perhaps matching TRBD1 (5 bases). The CDR3 loop spans 17 amino acids. V lost 4 bases, J lost 2 bases, and 15 bases lay in between. Per germline, CDR1 SGHTA and CDR2 FQGNSA. The CDR3: CASSSYKGLTYNSPLHF. The CDR3 nucleotides read TGTGCCAGCAGCTCCTATAAGGGGCTGACCTATAATTCACCCCTCCACTTT. Supplemented by reference TRBV7-2 and TRBJ1-6, the full variable domain reads GAGVSQSPSNKVTEKGKDVELRCDPISGHTALYWYRQSLGQGLEFLIYFQGNSAPDKSGLPSDRFSAERTGGSVSTLTIQRTQQEDSAVYLCASSSYKGLTYNSPLHFGNGTRLTVT.

The J gene is TRBJ1-5, the V gene TRBV2; maybe TRBD1 (5 bases). Trimming took 4 bases from V and 9 from J, leaving 13 bases between them. The CDR3 runs to 13 residues. CDR1 and CDR2 (germline): SNHLY, FYNNEI. The CDR3, as DNA: TGTGCCAGCAGTGGACAGTCCTTGTGGCCCCAGCATTTT. It encodes CASSGQSLWPQHF. Combining the CDR3 with reference TRBV2 and TRBJ1-5 gives the whole variable domain EPEVTQTPSHQVTQMGQEVILRCVPISNHLYFYWYRQILGQKVEFLVSFYNNEISEKSEIFDDQFSVERPDGSNFTLKIRSTKLEDSAMYFCASSGQSLWPQHFGDGTRLSIL.

The rearrangement uses TRBV7-2 and TRBJ1-2; D possibly corresponds to TRBD1 (5 bases). The CDR3 sequence is 14 residues long. V dropped 1 base and J dropped 4 bases, with 10 bases sitting between them. Germline V gene sequence: CDR1 SGHTA, CDR2 FQGNSA. The CDR3 bases are TGTGCCAGCAGCTTAGGTGGGCAGGGCTATGGCTACACCTTC. Its translation is CASSLGGQGYGYTF.

The CDR3 nucleotides are TGTGCCAGCAGCCACTCCCCATACGAGCAGTACTTC. Protein: CASSHSPYEQYF. The J gene is TRBJ2-7, the V gene TRBV7-2; no reliable D call. Looked up from germline, CDR1 is SGHTA and CDR2 is FQGNSA. CDR3 length: 12 residues. The V end was cut by 5 bases, the J end by 4 bases, with 9 bases between.

The rearrangement joins TRBV27 to TRBJ2-3; D might be TRBD2 (6 bases). With 6 bases removed from V and 2 bases from J, the gap between germline ends came to 18 bases. The CDR3 length is 16 residues. Looked up from germline, CDR1 is MNHEY and CDR2 is SMNVEV (reference sequence). The DNA of the CDR3 is TGTGCCAGCAGCGACTTCGCGGGATCTCCCACAGATACGCAGTATTTT. This sequence encodes CASSDFAGSPTDTQYF.

This chain links TRBV10-2 with TRBJ2-7; D is possibly TRBD2 (5 bases). The germline CDR1 and CDR2 sequences are WSHSY and SAAADI. Deletions cut 3 bases from V and 3 bases from J, with 12 bases between. The CDR3 spans 14 residues. The CDR3 loop reads CASSEAGNFYEQYF. DNA for the CDR3: TGCGCCAGCAGTGAAGCCGGGAATTTCTACGAGCAGTACTTC.

This clone appeared once. The rearrangement joins TRBV10-3 to TRBJ1-1; 7 bases line up with TRBD1. V lost 1 base, J lost 4 bases, and 3 bases stayed unmatched. The CDR3 consists of 14 residues. Germline V gene data show CDR1 as ENHRY and CDR2 as SYGVKD. This chain's CDR3 is CAISEWQGGTEAFF. The CDR3 region has the DNA TGTGCCATCAGTGAGTGGCAGGGGGGCACTGAAGCTTTCTTT.

V and J are TRBV27 and TRBJ2-7; 7 nucleotides line up with TRBD2. CDR1 is MNHEY and CDR2 is SMNVEV in the germline V gene (reference sequence). The length of the CDR3 is 13 residues. Losses at the gene ends were 5 bases for V and 7 bases for J; bases not matched to a gene: 8. DNA of the CDR3: TGTGCCAGCAGTCTCGGGTGGGGGGGGGAGCAGTACTTC. Amino acids: CASSLGWGGEQYF.

The chain carries TRBV7-9 and TRBJ1-2, with 7 bases matching TRBD1. The CDR3 spans 14 residues. The germline V gene has CDR1 SEHNR and CDR2 FQNEAQ (reference sequence). V shed 4 bases, J shed 4 bases, and the junction held 6 bases outside the gene matches. This CDR3 is CASSSTGLGYGYTF. In DNA form, the CDR3 reads TGTGCCAGCAGCTCGACAGGGTTGGGCTATGGCTACACCTTC.

The chain employs TRBV5-5 and TRBJ2-1, with TRBD2 identical over 8 bases. The CDR3 length is 15 residues. J gave up 8 bases and V 6 bases, and 13 bases lay outside the gene matches. Germline V lookup: CDR1 SGHKS, CDR2 YYEKEE (reference sequence). Written as DNA, the CDR3 is TGTGCCAGCACCCTGACTAGCGTAACTTCCGATGAGCAGTTCTTC. It encodes CASTLTSVTSDEQFF. The entire variable domain, with the rest obtained from reference TRBV5-5 and TRBJ2-1, is as follows: DAGVTQSPTHLIKTRGQQVTLRCSPISGHKSVSWYQQVLGQGPQFIFQYYEKEERGRGNFPDRFSARQFPNYSSELNVNALLLGDSALYLCASTLTSVTSDEQFFGPGTRLTVL.

V gene TRBV7-9 combines with J gene TRBJ1-2; the D is unclear. This CDR3 has 13 amino acids. V was clipped by 5 bases and J by 0 bases, with 7 bases between them. The V gene's germline CDR1 is SEHNR and CDR2 FQNEAQ (reference sequence). In nucleotides, the CDR3 is TGTGCCAGCAGCCTCGGGACTAACTATGGCTACACCTTC. The encoded protein is CASSLGTNYGYTF.

The J gene is TRBJ2-3, the V gene TRBV2; D may be TRBD2 (6 bases). V lost 3 bases and J lost 0, with 10 bases in between. This CDR3 spans 15 amino acids. Germline CDR1 reads SNHLY; CDR2 reads FYNNEI. DNA for the CDR3: TGTGCCAGCAGTGACGGCGGGGCCAGCACAGATACGCAGTATTTT. The encoded protein is CASSDGGASTDTQYF.

V usage is TRBV9 and J usage is TRBJ1-1; D possibly corresponds to TRBD1 (5 bases). The length of the CDR3 is 16 residues. CDR1 and CDR2 from the germline V gene are SGDLS and YYNGEE. Trimming removed 1 base at V and 1 base at J, with 14 bases between. The CDR3 loop reads CASSVTSHGQNTEAFF. DNA of the CDR3: TGTGCCAGCAGCGTAACGTCTCACGGACAGAACACTGAAGCTTTCTTT.

The chain recombines TRBV11-2 with TRBJ2-3; TRBD2 matches at 8 bases. V shed 1 base and J 6 bases; nucleotides not matched to a gene: 3. CDR3 size: 14 residues. CDR1 SGHAT and CDR2 FQNNGV come from the germline V gene. CDR3: CASSLGRLADTQYF. CDR3 DNA sequence: TGTGCCAGCAGCTTAGGACGACTAGCGGATACGCAGTATTTT.

This clone was observed a single time. This chain links TRBV27 with TRBJ2-3, with 8 bases that match TRBD2. The germline V gene has CDR1 MNHEY and CDR2 SMNVEV (reference sequence). The V gene end was trimmed by 5 bases and the J gene end by 4 bases; junction bases not matched to a gene: 5. This CDR3 region has 14 residues. The CDR3 here is CASSSTGGSDTQYF. The CDR3 DNA sequence: TGTGCCAGCAGTAGTACGGGAGGGTCAGATACGCAGTATTTT.

V is TRBV7-9 and J is TRBJ1-2; 8 bases align to TRBD1. CDR1 and CDR2 from the germline V gene are SEHNR and FQNEAQ (reference sequence). The CDR3 has 16 amino acids. V gave up 1 base and J gave up 1 base; unmatched junction bases: 5. CDR3 bases: TGTGCCAGCAGCTTAGGGGACAGGAAGGATAACTATGGCTACACCTTC. It yields the protein CASSLGDRKDNYGYTF.

V usage is TRBV5-4 and J usage is TRBJ2-4; the match to TRBD2 covers 7 bases. This CDR3 spans 14 amino acids. The germline V gene has CDR1 SGHNT and CDR2 YYREEE (reference sequence). V lost 4 bases and J lost 5; bases outside the gene matches: 6. The CDR3 loop reads CASSHRRGENIQYF. The DNA of the CDR3 is TGTGCCAGCAGCCATCGTCGGGGGGAAAACATTCAGTACTTC.

The J gene is TRBJ2-2, the V gene TRBV6-1, with D perhaps matching TRBD1 (6 bases). The V and J ends lost 5 bases and 7 bases respectively, with 11 bases between them. The germline V gene has CDR1 MNHNS and CDR2 SASEGT. This CDR3 has 13 amino acids. The CDR3 DNA reads TGTGCCAGCAGTCGACAGGTTGGCGGGGAGCTGTTTTTT. It translates to CASSRQVGGELFF.

The V and J genes are TRBV5-1 and TRBJ1-1, with D unresolved. The germline V and J ends were trimmed by 4 bases and 1 base, with 5 bases remaining between them. Germline assignment: CDR1 SGHRS and CDR2 YFSETQ. This CDR3 has 12 residues. CDR3 bases: TGCGCCAGCAGCCCGGGGAACACTGAAGCTTTCTTT. Protein sequence: CASSPGNTEAFF.

CDR3 protein: CASSWALNQPQHF. In nucleotides, the CDR3 is TGTGCCAGCAGTTGGGCCCTCAATCAGCCCCAGCATTTT. The rearrangement joins TRBV6-5 to TRBJ1-5; D is uncertain. Trimming pared 4 bases from V and 3 bases from J, leaving 7 bases between. The CDR3 is made up of 13 amino acids. The germline V gene has CDR1 MNHEY and CDR2 SVGAGI.